The 17 T cell receptor beta chains in this list originate from one sample, sequenced in a study of blood T cell repertoires in COVID-19. The repertoire was sequenced with immunoSEQ multiplex PCR; TCRdb's copy has only in-frame clones and lacks some. Of 150,000 to 200,000 clones listed, over 80% are singletons. The sequenced sample consisted of PBMCs or T cells enriched from blood (not recorded which). The receptors were gathered from a woman in her 30s who had been exposed to COVID-19.

V usage is TRBV9 and J usage is TRBJ2-7, with 8 bases fitting TRBD1. This CDR3 contains 17 residues. V lost 0 bases and J lost 5; bases outside the gene matches: 13. Germline values: CDR1 SGDLS, CDR2 YYNGEE. CDR3 nucleotide sequence: TGTGCCAGCAGCGTAGCTGGGACAGGTGCCCAGGGGGACGAGCAGTACTTC. It codes for CASSVAGTGAQGDEQYF.

The chain has TRBV5-4 and TRBJ1-2; possible D gene TRBD1, 6 bases. Trimming stripped 4 bases from V and 4 bases from J, with 23 bases between. The CDR3 covers 17 residues. Germline V lookup: CDR1 SGHNT, CDR2 YYREEE (reference sequence). The CDR3 nucleotides read TGTGCCAGCAGCCAGGCTCCTTTACAGGGATTCCTCTATGGCTACACCTTC. It encodes CASSQAPLQGFLYGYTF. Full variable domain (outside the CDR3, taken from reference TRBV5-4 and TRBJ1-2): ETGVTQSPTHLIKTRGQQVTLRCSSQSGHNTVSWYQQALGQGPQFIFQYYREEENGRGNFPPRFSGLQFPNYSSELNVNALELDDSALYLCASSQAPLQGFLYGYTFGSGTRLTVV.

The chain couples TRBV6-5 to TRBJ1-1, with 9 bases lining up with TRBD1. Germline loops: CDR1 MNHEY, CDR2 SVGAGI. The CDR3 is made up of 12 amino acids. The trim removed 6 bases at V and 11 bases at J, leaving 7 bases unmatched. CDR3 in amino acids: CASSRDRARAFF. In DNA form, the CDR3 reads TGTGCCAGCAGCCGGGACAGGGCGCGGGCTTTCTTT.

This clone was detected only once. This sequence joins TRBV11-2 and TRBJ1-2, with D perhaps matching TRBD1 (5 bases). The V and J ends lost 5 bases and 0 bases respectively, with 13 bases between them. This CDR3 contains 15 residues. Germline CDR1 reads SGHAT; CDR2 reads FQNNGV. CDR3 DNA: TGTGCCAGCAGCACTTGGGGGGGGTCTAACTATGGCTACACCTTC. The encoded protein is CASSTWGGSNYGYTF.

This sequence joins TRBV30 and TRBJ2-6, with D unresolved. The CDR3 spans 10 residues. Germline V gene data show CDR1 as GTSNPN and CDR2 as SVGIG (reference sequence). Trimming cost V 5 bases and J 8 bases, with 4 bases left between them. The CDR3 coding sequence is TGTGCCTGGGGTACCAACGTCCTGACTTTC. Translated, it gives CAWGTNVLTF.

V is TRBV12-5 and J is TRBJ2-5; 7 nucleotides line up with TRBD1. The V gene's germline CDR1 is LGHNT and CDR2 FRNRAP. The CDR3 consists of 15 residues. V shed 2 bases and J 3 bases; nucleotides not matched to a gene: 6. The CDR3 nucleotides read TGTGCTAGTGGTTTGCGCTCCGGGACAGAAGAGACCCAGTACTTC. Amino acid sequence: CASGLRSGTEETQYF.

The chain links TRBV27 to TRBJ2-1, with TRBD2 as a possible D gene (7 bases). Germline V gene lookup returns CDR1 MNHEY and CDR2 SMNVEV (reference sequence). The CDR3 is 14 amino acids. Trimming removed 3 bases at V and 7 bases at J, with 13 bases between. For the CDR3, the DNA is TGTGCCAGCAGTTTGGAGGGGGGGCTAAATGAGCAGTTCTTC. This encodes CASSLEGGLNEQFF.

This chain links TRBV9 with TRBJ1-5, with D tentatively TRBD1 (5 bases). The V end lost 4 bases, the J end lost 4 bases, and 9 bases lay between the germline ends. This CDR3 is built from 13 residues. Germline assignment: CDR1 SGDLS and CDR2 YYNGEE. CDR3 nucleotide sequence: TGTGCCAGCAGCCCGGGACTTAATCAGCCCCAGCATTTT. Amino acids: CASSPGLNQPQHF.

V is TRBV6-1 and J is TRBJ2-7; the D is unclear. The V and J ends lost 1 base and 1 base respectively, with 14 bases between them. Per the germline V gene, CDR1 is MNHNS and CDR2 is SASEGT. This CDR3 region has 16 residues. CDR3 sequence (DNA): TGTGCCAGCAGTGAAGTGCATTTTGGCTCTTCCTACGAGCAGTACTTC. It codes for CASSEVHFGSSYEQYF.

J is TRBJ2-5 and V is TRBV5-1; 9 bases match TRBD2. This CDR3 contains 15 residues. With 5 bases clipped from V and 5 bases from J, the junction kept 10 bases outside the gene matches. From germline, CDR1 is SGHRS and CDR2 YFSETQ. CDR3 amino acids: CASRAGTSYWETQYF. In nucleotides, the CDR3 is TGCGCCAGCAGAGCCGGGACTAGCTATTGGGAGACCCAGTACTTC.

The rearrangement joins TRBV5-4 to TRBJ1-3, with a possible D match to TRBD1 (5 bases). The CDR3 has 16 residues. Trimming shortened V by 0 bases and J by 6 bases, and 16 bases separated the two germline ends. Germline V lookup: CDR1 SGHNT, CDR2 YYREEE (reference sequence). The CDR3 nucleotides read TGTGCCAGCAGCTTGGGAGGTGCAGGGTGGGAAAACACCATATATTTT. The encoded protein is CASSLGGAGWENTIYF.

The CDR3 nucleotides are TGCGCCAGCAGCTTGGCCGTGACAGGGGATGGGGACTATGGCTACACCTTC. Translated: CASSLAVTGDGDYGYTF. The chain uses TRBV5-1 and TRBJ1-2; 8 bases align to TRBD1. Germline loops: CDR1 SGHRS, CDR2 YFSETQ. CDR3 length equals 17 residues. Trimming removed 0 bases from V and 3 bases from J; junction bases left unmatched: 10.

This clone was counted a few times. The chain is built from TRBV21-1 and TRBJ1-1; TRBD1 reflects the table's D call only, with no check against the DNA. TRBV21-1 is designated a pseudogene. The CDR3 runs to 15 residues. The DNA for the CDR3 is TGTGCCAGCAGCAAAAGGAACAGGGTGAGGACTGAAGCTTTCTTT. Translating gives CASSKRNRVRTEAFF.

Sample share makes this clone medium-sized. The CDR3 is CASSYGTGDTGELFF. CDR3 DNA: TGTGCCAGCAGTTACGGGACAGGGGACACCGGGGAGCTGTTTTTT. The chain couples TRBV6-5 to TRBJ2-2; 10 bases fit TRBD1. The length of the CDR3 is 15 residues. From germline, CDR1 is MNHEY and CDR2 SVGAGI. With 2 bases clipped from V and 3 bases from J, the junction kept 0 bases outside the gene matches.

Only a few counts were recorded for this clone. The rearrangement uses TRBV25-1 and TRBJ1-1, with D possibly matching TRBD1 (6 bases). The CDR3 extends over 14 amino acids. The germline V gene encodes CDR1 MGHDK and CDR2 SYGVNS. Trimming left V 7 bases short and J 0 bases short, with 12 bases between. In DNA form, the CDR3 reads TGTGCCAGCACGGACAGCCAGATGAACACTGAAGCTTTCTTT. The encoded protein is CASTDSQMNTEAFF.

The rearrangement links TRBV9 to TRBJ1-6; D is unclear. V was pared by 4 bases and J by 4 bases, with 12 bases between. Germline CDR1 and CDR2: SGDLS and YYNGEE. The length of the CDR3 is 15 residues. This CDR3 is CASSTPEEYNSPLHF. CDR3 DNA: TGTGCCAGCAGCACTCCTGAGGAGTATAATTCACCCCTCCACTTT.

This sequence joins TRBV5-1 and TRBJ2-7; D may be TRBD2 (6 bases). The germline CDR1 and CDR2 sequences are SGHRS and YFSETQ. Between the trimmed V and J ends, which lost 3 bases and 5 bases, there was a span of 21 bases. The CDR3 extends over 16 amino acids. Here the CDR3 reads CASSSSAWDSNHEQYF. The CDR3 DNA reads as TGCGCCAGCAGCTCATCAGCCTGGGACTCAAATCACGAGCAGTACTTC.